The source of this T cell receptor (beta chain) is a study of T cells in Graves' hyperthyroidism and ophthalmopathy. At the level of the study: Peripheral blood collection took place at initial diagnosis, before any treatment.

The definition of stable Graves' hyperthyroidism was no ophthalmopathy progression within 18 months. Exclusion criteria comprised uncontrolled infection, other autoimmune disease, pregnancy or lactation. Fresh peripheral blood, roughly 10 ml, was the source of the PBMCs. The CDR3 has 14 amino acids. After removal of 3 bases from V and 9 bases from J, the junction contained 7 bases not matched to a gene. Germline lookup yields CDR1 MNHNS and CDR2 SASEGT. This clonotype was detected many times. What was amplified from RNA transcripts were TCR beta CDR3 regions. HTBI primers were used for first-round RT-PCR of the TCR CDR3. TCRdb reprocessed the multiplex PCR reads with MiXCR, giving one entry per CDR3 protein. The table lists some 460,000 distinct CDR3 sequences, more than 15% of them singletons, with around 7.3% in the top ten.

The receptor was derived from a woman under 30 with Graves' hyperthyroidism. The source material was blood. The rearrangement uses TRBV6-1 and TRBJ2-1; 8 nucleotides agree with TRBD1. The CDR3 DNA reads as TGTGCCAGCAGTGACGGACAGGGCTTGGGTGAGCAGTTCTTC. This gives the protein CASSDGQGLGEQFF.